This entry lists 30 T cell receptor beta chains sequenced from one sample in a study of vaccination effects on CD4 cells after COVID-19. For these TCRs, the target antigens are not known. Ahead of sequencing, the ViraFEST assay grew antigen-specific CD4+ T cells using viral peptide pools. Culturing for 10 days preceded CD4+ T cell isolation. Participants each got two BNT162b2 or mRNA-1273 vaccine doses. Profiling relied on immunoSEQ multiplex PCR, and the TCRdb table lists in-frame clones only, not all of them. The sample yields tens of thousands of clones, over 60% seen once. Source: CD4+ T cells from PBMCs cultured with SARS-CoV-2 spike peptides, taken after COVID-19 vaccination. The receptors stem from a human donor who received a COVID-19 vaccine. Some clones in this sample may be carry-over from other donors' samples.

This chain uses TRBV20-1 with TRBJ2-5; unclear D gene. CDR1 DFQATT and CDR2 SNEGSKA come from the germline V gene (reference sequence). The CDR3 spans 11 residues. V was pared by 4 bases and J by 2 bases, with 5 bases between. The CDR3 sequence is CSATQQETQYF. The CDR3 DNA reads TGCAGTGCTACGCAGCAAGAGACCCAGTACTTC.

The V gene is TRBV5-6, the J gene TRBJ2-5; the D is unclear. V lost 2 bases to trimming and J lost 4 bases, with 9 bases between them. In germline, CDR1 is SGHDT, CDR2 YYEEEE. This CDR3 spans 13 amino acids. The CDR3 region is CASSLKQLETQYF. In DNA, the CDR3 is TGTGCCAGCAGCTTAAAACAGTTAGAGACCCAGTACTTC. The full variable domain, completed using reference TRBV5-6 and TRBJ2-5, is DAGVTQSPTHLIKTRGQQVTLRCSPKSGHDTVSWYQQALGQGPQFIFQYYEEEERQRGNFPDRFSGHQFPNYSSELNVNALLLGDSALYLCASSLKQLETQYFGPGTRLLVL.

V usage is TRBV12-3 or TRBV12-4 and J usage is TRBJ1-2; tentative D call: TRBD1 (6 bases). With 4 bases removed from V and 3 bases from J, the gap between germline ends came to 6 bases. The CDR3 covers 12 residues. The DNA of the CDR3 is TGTGCCAGCAGTTCAGGGGACTATGGCTACACCTTC. Translated, it gives CASSSGDYGYTF.

This chain uses TRBV28 with TRBJ2-1; no firm D call. Germline-derived CDR1 and CDR2 are MDHEN and SYDVKM. This CDR3 has 11 residues. The V end was cut by 0 bases, the J end by 10 bases, with 4 bases between. The CDR3 DNA sequence: TGTGCCAGCAGTTTATGGCACGAGCAGTTCTTC. Translating gives CASSLWHEQFF.

The V and J genes are TRBV4-1 and TRBJ2-5; perhaps D is TRBD1 or TRBD2 (5 bases each). CDR3 size: 13 residues. Germline assignment: CDR1 MGHRA and CDR2 YSYEKL. Trimming pared 4 bases from V and 5 bases from J, leaving 11 bases between. The CDR3 DNA reads as TGCGCCAGCAGCCCGAGGGGCGAGGAGACCCAGTACTTC. As protein: CASSPRGEETQYF.

V gene TRBV9 combines with J gene TRBJ1-4, with D uncertain. V was clipped by 1 base and J by 4 bases, with 11 bases between them. Germline loops: CDR1 SGDLS, CDR2 YYNGEE. The CDR3 is made up of 15 amino acids. The CDR3: CASSVNIGNNEKLFF. The CDR3 DNA reads TGTGCCAGCAGCGTAAATATAGGGAATAATGAAAAACTGTTTTTT.

V gene TRBV4-1 combines with J gene TRBJ2-3, with TRBD2 matching over 8 bases. Germline CDR1 MGHRA, CDR2 YSYEKL. This CDR3 has 19 residues. V lost 4 bases to trimming and J lost 2 bases; unmatched junction nucleotides: 17. The CDR3 sequence is CASSLRAGAANGITDTQYF. The CDR3 coding sequence is TGCGCCAGCAGCCTTAGAGCGGGGGCCGCAAACGGGATCACAGATACGCAGTATTTT.

The gene calls are TRBV24-1 and TRBJ2-3; D is perhaps TRBD1 or TRBD2 (6 bases each). Germline-derived CDR1 and CDR2 are KGHDR and SFDVKD. This CDR3 region has 16 residues. Trimming shortened V by 5 bases and J by 5 bases, and 19 bases separated the two germline ends. The CDR3 spells CATSVFIPGAGDTQYF. CDR3 DNA sequence: TGTGCCACCAGTGTGTTTATTCCGGGGGCTGGAGATACGCAGTATTTT.

The genes are TRBV4-1 and TRBJ1-2, with D possibly being TRBD1 (6 bases). The V gene lost 1 base and the J gene lost 8 bases, with 20 bases spanning the gap. The CDR3 spans 16 residues. Germline loops: CDR1 MGHRA, CDR2 YSYEKL. The CDR3 spells CASSQASTGGVSGYTF. The CDR3 region has the DNA TGCGCCAGCAGCCAAGCTTCGACAGGCGGGGTTAGCGGCTACACCTTC.

V and J are TRBV5-1 and TRBJ1-1, with D uncertain. CDR3 length: 13 amino acids. V lost 6 bases, J lost 1 base, and 10 bases lay in between. Germline values: CDR1 SGHRS, CDR2 YFSETQ. For the CDR3, the DNA is TGCGCCAGCATGAGACAAACGAACACTGAAGCTTTCTTT. The encoded protein is CASMRQTNTEAFF.

This chain joins TRBV28 and TRBJ2-5, with 8 bases aligning to TRBD2. V trimming: 4 bases; J trimming: 5 bases; junction bases outside the gene matches: 12. Germline CDR1 MDHEN, CDR2 SYDVKM. The CDR3 length is 16 residues. The CDR3 here is CASSSPGLGISETQYF. The DNA of the CDR3 is TGTGCCAGCAGTTCACCGGGACTAGGGATCTCCGAGACCCAGTACTTC. Filled out from reference TRBV28 and TRBJ2-5, the complete variable domain reads DVKVTQSSRYLVKRTGEKVFLECVQDMDHENMFWYRQDPGLGLRLIYFSYDVKMKEKGDIPEGYSVSREKKERFSLILESASTNQTSMYLCASSSPGLGISETQYFGPGTRLLVL.

The table lists this clone with a count of one. V usage is TRBV30 and J usage is TRBJ1-2; unclear D gene. Trimming took 3 bases from V and 1 from J, leaving 9 bases between them. CDR3 length: 13 residues. CDR1 is GTSNPN and CDR2 is SVGIG in the germline V gene (reference sequence). The CDR3 DNA is TGTGCCTGGAGCGGCAGCAGTAACTATGGCTACACCTTC. It specifies CAWSGSSNYGYTF.

This clone was detected only once. This rearrangement joins TRBV11-1 to TRBJ2-1, with 7 bases aligning to TRBD2. With V trimmed by 0 bases and J by 4 bases, 3 bases remained unmatched. The CDR3 sequence is 15 residues long. Germline V CDR1 and CDR2: SGHAT, FQDESV (reference sequence). CDR3 bases: TGTGCCAGCAGCTTAGCGCGGGGGTCTTACAATGAGCAGTTCTTC. Protein sequence: CASSLARGSYNEQFF. Filled out from reference TRBV11-1 and TRBJ2-1, the complete variable domain reads EAEVAQSPRYKITEKSQAVAFWCDPISGHATLYWYRQILGQGPELLVQFQDESVVDDSQLPKDRFSAERLKGVDSTLKIQPAELGDSAMYLCASSLARGSYNEQFFGPGTRLTVL.

The rearrangement uses TRBV5-6 and TRBJ2-7; 7 nucleotides line up with TRBD1. Unmatched junction bases numbered 10, after V lost 0 bases and J lost 1 base. CDR1 is SGHDT, CDR2 YYEEEE, per germline. CDR3 size: 17 residues. CDR3 DNA: TGTGCCAGCAGCTTGGGGGGGTCAGGGGGAAAGTCCTACGAGCAGTACGTC. Protein product: CASSLGGSGGKSYEQYV.

This chain connects TRBV30 to TRBJ1-5; TRBD1 is a possible D gene (6 bases). Germline loops: CDR1 GTSNPN, CDR2 SVGIG (reference sequence). V lost 2 bases, J lost 3 bases, and 14 bases lay in between. CDR3 size: 15 residues. For the CDR3, the DNA is TGTGCCTGGAGTCGATCGGACAGAGACAATCAGCCCCAGCATTTT. This translates into CAWSRSDRDNQPQHF.

The gene calls are TRBV6-1 and TRBJ1-3; D unclear. This CDR3 is 14 amino acids long. The V end was cut by 1 base, the J end by 2 bases, with 6 bases between. Germline V gene data show CDR1 as MNHNS and CDR2 as SASEGT. The CDR3 bases are TGTGCCAGCAGTGAAGGGGGTACTGGAAACACCATATATTTT. Protein product: CASSEGGTGNTIYF.

V and J are TRBV6-5 and TRBJ1-5; D possibly corresponds to TRBD1 (5 bases). Germline CDR1 and CDR2: MNHEY and SVGAGI. V shed 5 bases and J shed 1 base, with 12 bases lying between them. The CDR3 runs to 15 residues. CDR3 residues: CASSRGTVSNQPQHF. The CDR3 DNA sequence: TGTGCCAGCAGTCGGGGGACGGTAAGCAATCAGCCCCAGCATTTT.

V and J are TRBV12-3 or TRBV12-4 and TRBJ2-5; no clear D gene. This CDR3 spans 13 amino acids. V dropped 0 bases and J dropped 4 bases, with 6 bases sitting between them. In DNA, the CDR3 is TGTGCCAGCAGTTTAGCGGGAAGAGAGACCCAGTACTTC. Protein sequence: CASSLAGRETQYF.

J is TRBJ2-3 and V is TRBV7-2; 7 bases fit TRBD1. This CDR3 has 15 residues. The junction had 5 bases not matched to a gene; V was cut back by 5 bases and J by 0 bases. CDR1 is SGHTA, CDR2 FQGNSA, per germline. This CDR3 reads CASSKGQTSTDTQYF. CDR3 bases: TGTGCCAGCAGCAAGGGACAGACTAGCACAGATACGCAGTATTTT.

Judged by abundance, this clone is large (0.1 to 1%). The V gene is TRBV18, the J gene TRBJ2-5; maybe TRBD2 (5 bases). V dropped 3 bases and J dropped 5 bases, with 16 bases sitting between them. The CDR3 consists of 15 residues. Germline CDR1 KGHSH, CDR2 LQKENI. As DNA, the CDR3 is TGTGCCAGCTCACCGCCGACATCCCAGCGGGAGACCCAGTACTTC. The encoded protein is CASSPPTSQRETQYF.

This clone was picked up a small number of times. The rearrangement uses TRBV18 and TRBJ1-2, with D perhaps matching TRBD1 (6 bases). From germline, CDR1 is KGHSH and CDR2 LQKENI. This CDR3 region has 13 residues. Trimming stripped 6 bases from V and 6 bases from J, with 14 bases between. CDR3 nucleotide sequence: TGTGCCAGCTCCCGCATAGAGGGGGATGGCTACACCTTC. Amino acids: CASSRIEGDGYTF.

The CDR3 sequence: CATSARGNEQFF. Written as DNA, the CDR3 is TGTGCCACCAGTGCGAGGGGAAATGAGCAGTTCTTC. The V call is TRBV24-1, the J call TRBJ2-1; the D gene could be TRBD1 or TRBD2 (5 bases each). V lost 5 bases and J 7 bases, leaving 8 bases between the germline ends. Germline CDR1 reads KGHDR; CDR2 reads SFDVKD. This CDR3 is built from 12 residues.

The genes are TRBV4-2 and TRBJ1-1; a possible D gene is TRBD1 (6 bases). Trimming took off 0 bases at V and 3 bases at J, with 14 bases between the two ends. Germline V lookup: CDR1 LGHNA, CDR2 YNFKEQ. The CDR3 contains 16 residues. Written as DNA, the CDR3 is TGTGCCAGCAGCCAAGAGACAGGAGCCTTGGACACTGAAGCTTTCTTT. This sequence encodes CASSQETGALDTEAFF.

The rearrangement joins TRBV21-1 to TRBJ2-4. TRBV21-1 is given as a pseudogene. The CDR3 runs to 16 residues. The CDR3 DNA follows: TGTGCCAGCATTTTGAGGGTGGAGGGGGTTAAAAACATTCAGTACTTC. Its protein is CASILRVEGVKNIQYF.

This chain joins TRBV11-2 and TRBJ1-6, with D perhaps TRBD1 (6 bases). Germline V lookup: CDR1 SGHAT, CDR2 FQNNGV. V lost 5 bases and J 10 bases, leaving 15 bases between the germline ends. CDR3 length equals 14 residues. The CDR3 here is CASSGQGSGSPLHF. In DNA, the CDR3 is TGTGCCAGCAGCGGTCAGGGGTCGGGGTCACCCCTCCACTTT.

This clone has only a few counts. The chain has TRBV11-2 and TRBJ2-3; weak D call: TRBD2 (6 bases). Trimming cost V 2 bases and J 2 bases, with 14 bases left between them. Germline V lookup: CDR1 SGHAT, CDR2 FQNNGV. This CDR3 spans 16 amino acids. The CDR3 coding sequence is TGTGCCAGCAGCTTACTACCGGGACTCTACACAGATACGCAGTATTTT. As protein: CASSLLPGLYTDTQYF.

The chain couples TRBV12-3 or TRBV12-4 to TRBJ1-1, with D hard to call. The CDR3 loop spans 12 amino acids. Trimming stripped 1 base from V and 6 bases from J, with 6 bases between. The CDR3 region has the DNA TGTGCCAGCAGTTTAGGGGTGGCTGAAGCTTTCTTT. Its translation is CASSLGVAEAFF.

This sequence joins TRBV6-5 and TRBJ1-2, with D perhaps matching TRBD1 (5 bases). The CDR3 is made up of 16 amino acids. Trimming took off 2 bases at V and 0 bases at J, with 13 bases between the two ends. Germline CDR1 and CDR2: MNHEY and SVGAGI. DNA for the CDR3: TGTGCCAGCAGTTACAGCAGGGTTTTATCTAACTATGGCTACACCTTC. Protein product: CASSYSRVLSNYGYTF.

The rearrangement joins TRBV29-1 to TRBJ2-5; D is unresolved. Between the trimmed V and J ends, which lost 3 bases and 7 bases, there was a span of 6 bases. This CDR3 region has 10 residues. Germline CDR1 reads SQVTM; CDR2 reads ANQGSEA. The CDR3 nucleotides are TGCAGCGTTGATCCGGCGACCCAGTACTTC. Translation: CSVDPATQYF.

The chain carries TRBV5-6 and TRBJ1-6, with D maybe TRBD1 (6 bases). This CDR3 is 13 amino acids long. Trimming stripped 10 bases from V and 6 bases from J, with 14 bases between. Germline CDR1 reads SGHDT; CDR2 reads YYEEEE. This chain's CDR3 is CAPDRIFNSPLHF. In nucleotides, the CDR3 is TGTGCCCCCGACAGGATATTTAATTCACCCCTCCACTTT. Filled out from reference TRBV5-6 and TRBJ1-6, the complete variable domain reads DAGVTQSPTHLIKTRGQQVTLRCSPKSGHDTVSWYQQALGQGPQFIFQYYEEEERQRGNFPDRFSGHQFPNYSSELNVNALLLGDSALYLCAPDRIFNSPLHFGNGTRLTVT.